Listed here is a single T cell receptor (beta chain). Its antigen is still unknown. There are no base qualities to consult, and no much larger clone falls within one base. From its cysteine to its phenylalanine, the CDR3 spans 14 amino acids. Of the read, only the CDR3 DNA is kept; its 42 bases are in frame from base 1. The trim is 2 bases for V and 8 bases for J, with a gap of 13 bases between the germline ends. The CDR1 and CDR2 encoded by the germline V gene (reference sequence) are LNHDA and SQIVND. The data were obtained in a study of blood T cell repertoires in COVID-19 (dated by TCRdb to 2020 to 2022). For the wider study: The collaborator samples originated in the United States, Italy and Spain and spanned the acute and convalescent phases of COVID-19. The material from the prospective study consisted of cDNA or gDNA derived from T cells, B-cell-depleted T cells, or PBMCs. Subjects who had been exposed to COVID-19, were actively infected with it, or had recovered from it provided the deeply sampled blood TCRbeta repertoires that made up the dataset. A freely available public database, intended as a resource for researchers studying the immune response to SARS-CoV-2, is where the repertoires were released. Samples came from the ongoing ImmuneRACE study (first 160 participants) plus 1,254 subjects from 6 global collaborators. Sample metadata almost always included a de-identified subject ID, COVID-19 status, age in years and sex. Where available, HLA class I and class II types were taken from metadata supplied by the sample provider and were not determined by assay-based typing.

The immunoSEQ Assay, a bias-controlled multiplex PCR, was used to amplify TCRbeta CDR3 regions from genomic DNA. The paper's processing steps were these. Nucleated cell counts per sample were estimated from amplification of reference gene primers within the assay. Sequence reads were collapsed and filtered to measure the absolute abundance of every unique TCRbeta CDR3 rearrangement. For each sample, productive Simpson clonality was calculated as the square root of Simpson's diversity index over productive rearrangements. Entries here come from immuneACCESS through TCRdb and include only in-frame sequences with V and J called. Some clones fail to appear in such tables; in the studies checked, an unresolved V gene covers under half of the shortfall, and the cause of the remainder is unknown. The V and J calls and clone size were taken over from that table, and D and trimming were inferred from the DNA. The sample table holds some 400,000 clones, of which more than 85% were seen once. Of the sample, approximately 2.9% falls within the top ten clones.

The paper's findings and limits, for the study overall: The quantity of clinical and demographic metadata differed by source and by participant and was supplied without curation.

Each collaborating institution followed its own protocols to collect whole blood in K2EDTA tubes. Collaborator samples were shipped for TCRbeta analysis as frozen whole blood, isolated PBMCs, or DNA extracted from either sample type. This sequence was found in a human donor in a cohort sampled during active COVID-19. Recombination joined TRBV19 with TRBJ2-1; a tentative D match to TRBD2 spans 6 bases. Sample: peripheral blood. In nucleotides, the sequence is TGTGCCAGTAGTATAATAGGCTGGGGGGATGAGCAGTTCTTC. Translated, this is CASSIIGWGDEQFF.